This TCR beta chain was obtained from a study of blood T cells in healthy people across ages. Study context: When template switching was applied, about one barcoded beta molecule was captured per two T cells.

A second PCR of 7 to 11 cycles used a sample-barcoded 5' primer and a J-beta primer mix. TCRdb re-called the 5' RACE reads through MiXCR, storing one row per CDR3 protein. Among about 1 million distinct CDR3 sequences, 35% to 50% were seen once, and the ten largest hold approximately 19%. In its sample, this clonotype was seen a few times. What it binds is unknown. Points from the study as a whole: Older individuals had lower TCR beta diversity per million T cells (the decline was roughly linear).

The germline V and J ends were trimmed by 5 bases and 3 bases, with 14 bases remaining between them. The CDR3 is 14 residues long. The chain has TRBV12-3 or TRBV12-4 and TRBJ2-7, with D possibly being TRBD2 (6 bases). The specimen was blood. The receptor's source is a woman aged 60 to 75 in good health. CDR3 residues: CASSLSGLLYEQYF. CDR3 DNA: TGTGCCAGCAGTCTCTCGGGACTGCTCTACGAGCAGTACTTC.